This TCR beta chain stems from a study of blood T cell repertoires in COVID-19. Study information: Sites across the United States, Italy and Spain contributed samples from acute and convalescent COVID-19. T cells, B-cell-depleted T cells, or PBMCs supplied cDNA or gDNA.

Per the original methods: Nucleated cell counts were estimated from reference gene primer amplification. Sequenced by immunoSEQ multiplex PCR; TCRdb stores in-frame clones only, minus some. V, J and clone size are those of that table, while D and trimming were read from the DNA. This sample has about 99,000 clones, with about 88% found just once. With 6 bases clipped from V and 5 bases from J, the junction kept 11 bases outside the gene matches. In germline, CDR1 is LNHDA, CDR2 SQIVND (reference sequence). The CDR3 extends over 15 amino acids. This TCR was recovered from a human donor in a cohort sampled during active COVID-19. The rearrangement links TRBV19 to TRBJ2-7, with 9 bases aligning to TRBD2. Sequenced input: peripheral blood. Here the CDR3 DNA reads TGTGCCAGTAGCCTGATAGGCGGGAGGGTCAACGAGCAGTACTTC. It specifies CASSLIGGRVNEQYF.